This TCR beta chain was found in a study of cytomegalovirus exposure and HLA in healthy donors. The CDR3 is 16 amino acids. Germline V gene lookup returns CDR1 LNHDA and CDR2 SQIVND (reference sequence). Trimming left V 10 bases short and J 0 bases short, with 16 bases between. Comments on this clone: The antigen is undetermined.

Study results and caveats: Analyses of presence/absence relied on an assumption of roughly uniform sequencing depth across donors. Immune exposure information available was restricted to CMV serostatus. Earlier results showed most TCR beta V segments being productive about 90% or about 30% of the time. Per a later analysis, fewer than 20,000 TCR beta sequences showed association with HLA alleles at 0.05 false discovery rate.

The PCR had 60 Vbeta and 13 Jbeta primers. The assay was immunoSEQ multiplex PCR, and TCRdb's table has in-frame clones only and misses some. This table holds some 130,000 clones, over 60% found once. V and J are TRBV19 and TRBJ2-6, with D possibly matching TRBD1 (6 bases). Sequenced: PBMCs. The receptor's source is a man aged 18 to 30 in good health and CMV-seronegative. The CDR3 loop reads CATRTAYPSGANVLTF. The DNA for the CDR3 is TGTGCCACGAGGACAGCATATCCCTCTGGGGCCAACGTCCTGACTTTC.